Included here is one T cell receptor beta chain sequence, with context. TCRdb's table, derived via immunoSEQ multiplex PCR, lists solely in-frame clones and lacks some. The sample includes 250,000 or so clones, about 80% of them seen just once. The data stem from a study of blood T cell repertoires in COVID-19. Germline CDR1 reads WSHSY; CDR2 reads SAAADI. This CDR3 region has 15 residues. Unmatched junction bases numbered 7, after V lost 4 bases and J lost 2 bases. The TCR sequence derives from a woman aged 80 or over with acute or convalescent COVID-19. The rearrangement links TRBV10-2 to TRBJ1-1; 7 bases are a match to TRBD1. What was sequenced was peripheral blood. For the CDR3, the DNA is TGCGCCAGCAGTGGGGGAACAGGGGTTAACACTGAAGCTTTCTTT. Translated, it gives CASSGGTGVNTEAFF.